This T cell receptor (beta chain) is drawn from a study of T cell responses to AZD1222 COVID-19 vaccine. The assay was immunoSEQ multiplex PCR, and TCRdb's table has in-frame clones only and misses some. The sample has 160,000 or so clones; around nine tenths are singletons. The CDR3 extends over 14 amino acids. Per the germline V gene, CDR1 is SQVTM and CDR2 is ANQGSEA. With 4 bases clipped from V and 3 bases from J, the junction kept 3 bases outside the gene matches. Sequencing used peripheral blood, obtained on day 0 of AZD1222 vaccination. This receptor was obtained from an adult in good health. The V gene is TRBV29-1, the J gene TRBJ2-3, with 11 positions matching TRBD1. DNA of the CDR3: TGCAGCGTTGTGGGACAGGGGGGAACAGATACGCAGTATTTT. Translation: CSVVGQGGTDTQYF.